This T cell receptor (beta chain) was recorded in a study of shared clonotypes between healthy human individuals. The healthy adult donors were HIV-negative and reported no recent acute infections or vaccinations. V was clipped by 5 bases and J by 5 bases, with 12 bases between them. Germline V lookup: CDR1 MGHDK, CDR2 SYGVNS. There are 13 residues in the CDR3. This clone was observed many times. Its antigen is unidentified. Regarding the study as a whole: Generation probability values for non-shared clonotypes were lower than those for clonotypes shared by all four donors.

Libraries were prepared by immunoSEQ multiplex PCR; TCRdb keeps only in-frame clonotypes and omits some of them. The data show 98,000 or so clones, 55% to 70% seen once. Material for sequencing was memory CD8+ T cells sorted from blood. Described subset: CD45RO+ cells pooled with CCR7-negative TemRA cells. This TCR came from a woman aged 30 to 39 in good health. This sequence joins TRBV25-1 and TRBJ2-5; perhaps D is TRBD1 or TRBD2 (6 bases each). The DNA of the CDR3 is TGTGCCAGCAGTCAGGGGAGCGGGGAGACCCAGTACTTC. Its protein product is CASSQGSGETQYF.